A single sample gave rise to the 17 T cell receptor beta chains below, sequenced in a study of cytomegalovirus exposure and HLA in healthy donors. 13 Jbeta primers and 60 Vbeta primers were used for the PCR. The table came from immunoSEQ multiplex PCR; TCRdb's copy has only in-frame clones and leaves some out. The sample has about 100,000 clones, around 73% seen once. Specimen: PBMCs. These receptors originate from a woman aged 55-75 years in good health and CMV-seronegative.

This chain connects TRBV2 to TRBJ1-2; 12 bases agree with TRBD1. Per the germline V gene, CDR1 is SNHLY and CDR2 is FYNNEI. Trimming removed 6 bases from V and 6 bases from J; junction bases left unmatched: 2. There are 13 residues in the CDR3. CDR3 bases: TGTGCCAGCAGGGGACAGGGGGCAAATGGCTACACCTTC. Amino acids: CASRGQGANGYTF. Full variable domain (missing parts from reference TRBV2 and TRBJ1-2): EPEVTQTPSHQVTQMGQEVILRCVPISNHLYFYWYRQILGQKVEFLVSFYNNEISEKSEIFDDQFSVERPDGSNFTLKIRSTKLEDSAMYFCASRGQGANGYTFGSGTRLTVV.

V and J are TRBV19 and TRBJ1-5; the D is unclear. The germline V gene encodes CDR1 LNHDA and CDR2 SQIVND (reference sequence). The V end lost 3 bases, the J end lost 6 bases, and 6 bases lay between the germline ends. The CDR3 runs 12 residues. The CDR3 DNA reads TGTGCCAGTAGTATTACGCGTCAGCCCCAGCATTTT. Translated, it gives CASSITRQPQHF.

This chain connects TRBV6-5 to TRBJ1-2, with a weak D call TRBD1 (5 bases). Germline V gene sequence: CDR1 MNHEY, CDR2 SVGAGI. This CDR3 is 15 amino acids long. Trimming removed 0 bases from V and 4 bases from J, with 12 bases in between. The CDR3 DNA sequence: TGTGCCAGCAGTTACTCGCCCGGGGGTGGCTATGGCTACACCTTC. It encodes CASSYSPGGGYGYTF.

The chain joins TRBV6-1 to TRBJ1-1, with 8 nucleotides matching TRBD1. Germline V gene data show CDR1 as MNHNS and CDR2 as SASEGT. The CDR3 is 14 residues long. The V segment lost 6 bases and the J segment 4 bases; nucleotides outside the gene matches: 7. The CDR3 loop reads CASRRTGLSTEAFF. The CDR3 DNA reads TGTGCCAGCAGGAGGACAGGGTTAAGCACTGAAGCTTTCTTT.

The chain combines TRBV5-1 with TRBJ2-7; 9 nucleotides agree with TRBD1. Unmatched junction bases numbered 5, after V lost 2 bases and J lost 5 bases. CDR3 size: 14 residues. The germline V gene encodes CDR1 SGHRS and CDR2 YFSETQ. The CDR3 protein is CASSFRDRVDEQYF. The DNA of the CDR3 is TGCGCCAGCAGCTTCCGGGACAGGGTCGACGAGCAGTACTTC.

The chain employs TRBV7-8 and TRBJ2-7; D is unresolved. The CDR3 loop spans 11 amino acids. Germline V gene lookup returns CDR1 SGHVS and CDR2 FQNEAQ. Deletions cut 7 bases from V and 7 bases from J, with 11 bases between. In DNA form, the CDR3 reads TGTGCCAGCACTTCGGGTCGGGAGCAGTACTTC. Translated, it gives CASTSGREQYF. Filled out from reference TRBV7-8 and TRBJ2-7, the complete variable domain reads GAGVSQSPRYKVAKRGQDVALRCDPISGHVSLFWYQQALGQGPEFLTYFQNEAQLDKSGLPSDRFFAERPEGSVSTLKIQRTQQEDSAVYLCASTSGREQYFGPGTRLTVT.

The chain combines TRBV6-5 with TRBJ1-5, with TRBD1 matching 7 bases. V gave up 6 bases and J gave up 4 bases; unmatched junction bases: 0. CDR1 and CDR2 from the germline V gene are MNHEY and SVGAGI. The CDR3 consists of 12 residues. This CDR3 reads CASRQGNQPQHF. Written as DNA, the CDR3 is TGTGCCAGCAGACAGGGGAATCAGCCCCAGCATTTT.

V gene TRBV19 combines with J gene TRBJ2-2, with TRBD1 matching 8 bases. The CDR3 is 19 residues long. V was clipped by 5 bases and J by 2 bases; unmatched bases: 16. CDR1 and CDR2 (germline): LNHDA, SQIVND (reference sequence). CDR3 nucleotide sequence: TGTGCCAGTAGTCCAGGGTCGGGCTGGGGGACAGGAAACACCGGGGAGCTGTTTTTT. Translated: CASSPGSGWGTGNTGELFF.

This clone has only a few counts. V usage is TRBV5-1 and J usage is TRBJ2-7, with 12 bases lining up with TRBD1. There are 15 residues in the CDR3. From germline, CDR1 is SGHRS and CDR2 YFSETQ. Trimming removed 0 bases from V and 6 bases from J; junction bases left unmatched: 4. The CDR3 nucleotides read TGCGCCAGCAGCTTGGTTGGGACAGGGGGCATCGAGCAGTACTTC. As protein: CASSLVGTGGIEQYF.

This clone was found once. The J gene is TRBJ1-2, the V gene TRBV5-4, with a weak D call TRBD1 (5 bases). The V gene lost 3 bases and the J gene lost 0 bases, with 12 bases spanning the gap. The germline V gene encodes CDR1 SGHNT and CDR2 YYREEE (reference sequence). There are 15 residues in the CDR3. The CDR3 loop reads CASSWQGLANYGYTF. In nucleotides, the CDR3 is TGTGCCAGCAGCTGGCAGGGCCTAGCTAACTATGGCTACACCTTC.

This rearrangement joins TRBV4-1 to TRBJ1-5, with 10 positions matching TRBD1. CDR1 is MGHRA and CDR2 is YSYEKL in the germline V gene. Losses at the gene ends were 6 bases for V and 7 bases for J; bases not matched to a gene: 12. The CDR3 has 16 amino acids. The CDR3 is CASSPTPGTGVQPQHF. The CDR3 coding sequence is TGCGCCAGCAGTCCTACTCCCGGGACAGGGGTGCAGCCCCAGCATTTT.

The chain is built from TRBV6-1 and TRBJ2-7, with D hard to call. Germline values: CDR1 MNHNS, CDR2 SASEGT. The CDR3 is made up of 12 amino acids. Trimming cost V 7 bases and J 2 bases, with 9 bases left between them. The CDR3 region has the DNA TGTGCCAGCAAGGCGGTTGCCTACGAGCAGTACTTC. Translating it yields CASKAVAYEQYF.

V is TRBV11-2 and J is TRBJ1-2; perhaps TRBD1 as D (5 bases). With 3 bases removed from V and 8 bases from J, the gap between germline ends came to 10 bases. The length of the CDR3 is 12 residues. Germline lookup yields CDR1 SGHAT and CDR2 FQNNGV. The CDR3 coding sequence is TGTGCCAGCAGCTTCAGGGTTCAGGGCTACACCTTC. It encodes CASSFRVQGYTF.

J is TRBJ2-3 and V is TRBV6-5, with TRBD2 matching over 11 bases. This CDR3 comprises 14 residues. Losses at the gene ends were 6 bases for V and 4 bases for J; bases not matched to a gene: 3. Germline values: CDR1 MNHEY, CDR2 SVGAGI. This chain's CDR3 is CASRLAGGPDTQYF. CDR3 coding DNA: TGTGCCAGCAGGTTAGCGGGAGGGCCAGATACGCAGTATTTT.

This chain uses TRBV19 with TRBJ2-7; 11 nucleotides agree with TRBD1. V lost 5 bases, J lost 1 base, and 4 bases stayed unmatched. From germline, CDR1 is LNHDA and CDR2 SQIVND (reference sequence). The length of the CDR3 is 15 residues. The DNA of the CDR3 is TGTGCCAGTAGTCCCCGGGACAGGGGGTCCTACGAGCAGTACTTC. This translates into CASSPRDRGSYEQYF.

This chain connects TRBV7-7 to TRBJ2-1; TRBD1 matches at 7 bases. Per the germline V gene, CDR1 is SSHAT and CDR2 is FNYEAQ (reference sequence). There are 15 residues in the CDR3. V trimming: 5 bases; J trimming: 0 bases; junction bases outside the gene matches: 4. As DNA, the CDR3 is TGTGCCAGCAGCGGGACAGAGAGCTCCTACAATGAGCAGTTCTTC. Residues: CASSGTESSYNEQFF.

The V gene is TRBV4-3, the J gene TRBJ1-2, with TRBD1 as a possible D gene (6 bases). This CDR3 spans 15 amino acids. V was shortened by 0 bases and J by 9 bases, with 17 bases between the two germline ends. Looked up from germline, CDR1 is LGHNA and CDR2 is YSLEER. CDR3 coding DNA: TGCGCCAGCAGCCAAGATGGTTTGGGGGCCGGTAGCTACACCTTC. It yields the protein CASSQDGLGAGSYTF.